One sample yielded the 11 T cell receptor beta chains listed below, sequenced in a study of glioma-infiltrating T cells. Amplification of TCR alpha and beta CDR3 regions from RNA used iRepertoire nested multiplex PCR. Each CDR3 protein is one row after TCRdb ran MiXCR on the multiplex PCR reads. The top ten hold more than 10% of the sample, which has a few hundred thousand distinct CDR3 sequences, 41% seen once. The specimen sequenced was glioma tissue, nonneoplastic brain tissue, or PBMCs (not recorded which). Receptors originate from a human donor with low-grade glioma or glioblastoma, undergoing nonglioma brain surgery, or in good health (not recorded which).

This clonotype was detected a few times. This sequence joins TRBV7-6 and TRBJ1-4, with a tentative D call TRBD1 (5 bases). The CDR3 runs 14 residues. V was cut by 5 bases and J by 8 bases, with 15 bases left in between. Germline V gene sequence: CDR1 SGHVS, CDR2 FNYEAQ. The chain's CDR3 is CASSPPGDQEKLFF. For the CDR3, the DNA is TGTGCCAGCAGCCCTCCGGGGGACCAGGAAAAACTGTTTTTT.

This clonotype occurred a few times. The chain has TRBV4-2 and TRBJ2-2; unclear D gene. Germline assignment: CDR1 LGHNA and CDR2 YNFKEQ. The CDR3 has 16 residues. Trimming stripped 1 base from V and 5 bases from J, with 14 bases between. The CDR3 nucleotides read TGTGCCAGCAGCCAAGGTCCTCGAGGTCGGACCGGGGAGCTGTTTTTT. This sequence encodes CASSQGPRGRTGELFF.

This clonotype occurred many times. J is TRBJ2-1 and V is TRBV27, with TRBD2 identical over 7 bases. V lost 2 bases and J lost 6; bases outside the gene matches: 13. Germline V CDR1 and CDR2: MNHEY, SMNVEV (reference sequence). The CDR3 extends over 17 amino acids. Here the CDR3 reads CASSLLSFGGTANEQFF. The CDR3 DNA is TGTGCCAGCAGTTTACTCTCGTTCGGGGGGACCGCCAATGAGCAGTTCTTC.

Only a few counts were recorded for this clonotype. The CDR3 nucleotides are TGTGCCAGCAGCGTGGCACAAAACACCGGGGAGCTGTTTTTT. Translation gives CASSVAQNTGELFF. This sequence joins TRBV7-2 and TRBJ2-2; D is ambiguous. The ends were cut back, 5 bases at V and 2 bases at J, with 9 bases in the middle. The CDR3 length is 14 residues. Germline V gives CDR1 SGHTA, CDR2 FQGNSA.

The chain combines TRBV3-1 with TRBJ2-5, with 8 bases identical to TRBD2. V dropped 4 bases and J dropped 4; count of bases not matched to a gene: 11. This CDR3 is built from 16 residues. Germline CDR1 and CDR2: LGHDT and YNNKEL (reference sequence). The CDR3 region has the DNA TGTGCCAGCAGCCCACGCCAGGGACTAGGCATAGAGACCCAGTACTTC. Amino acid sequence: CASSPRQGLGIETQYF.

This clonotype was recorded many times. The rearrangement uses TRBV28 and TRBJ2-7; tentatively, D is TRBD1 (5 bases). The CDR3 loop spans 15 amino acids. V dropped 5 bases and J dropped 4 bases, with 18 bases sitting between them. Germline CDR1 MDHEN, CDR2 SYDVKM. CDR3 loop: CASSQIGQGLYEQYF. In DNA form, the CDR3 reads TGTGCCAGCAGTCAGATTGGGCAGGGATTATACGAGCAGTACTTC.

V and J are TRBV7-9 and TRBJ2-5; the D is unclear. CDR1 and CDR2 (germline): SEHNR, FQNEAQ (reference sequence). V was clipped by 2 bases and J by 1 base, with 14 bases between them. CDR3 length: 16 amino acids. CDR3 residues: CASSLSPGRGQETQYF. The DNA for the CDR3 is TGTGCCAGCAGCTTATCCCCAGGTAGAGGCCAAGAGACCCAGTACTTC.

This clonotype showed up just once. The rearrangement links TRBV12-3 or TRBV12-4 to TRBJ1-1; 9 bases line up with TRBD1. The CDR3 totals 14 residues. V shed 6 bases, J shed 7 bases, and the junction held 9 bases outside the gene matches. The DNA for the CDR3 is TGTGCCAGCAGGATGGGACAGGGACTAATTGAAGCTTTCTTT. Translation gives CASRMGQGLIEAFF.

This clonotype was seen a handful of times. The chain couples TRBV28 to TRBJ1-5, with D possibly matching TRBD1 (6 bases). Trimming removed 3 bases at V and 0 bases at J, with 21 bases between. The CDR3 sequence is 19 residues long. Germline lookup yields CDR1 MDHEN and CDR2 SYDVKM. This chain's CDR3 is CASSFPRHTGSYSNQPQHF. In nucleotides, the CDR3 is TGTGCCAGCAGTTTCCCGAGGCATACAGGGAGTTATAGCAATCAGCCCCAGCATTTT.

Turning to this clonotype: This sequence may be a read error, since a much larger clone differs from it by one base. The rearrangement joins TRBV28 to TRBJ2-7, with D possibly matching TRBD2 (5 bases). From germline, CDR1 is MDHEN and CDR2 SYDVKM. The length of the CDR3 is 15 residues. This CDR3 reads CASSLLVRDSSEQYF. The CDR3 nucleotides read TGTGCCAGCAGTTTACTGGTTCGGGATTCCTCCGAGCAGTACTTC.

This clonotype was observed many times. V and J are TRBV20-1 and TRBJ1-5; the D gene is possibly TRBD1 (5 bases). The V and J ends lost 1 base and 1 base respectively, with 5 bases between them. Germline V gene lookup returns CDR1 DFQATT and CDR2 SNEGSKA (reference sequence). The CDR3 is 13 amino acids. The CDR3: CSARGDSNQPQHF. In DNA, the CDR3 is TGCAGTGCTAGAGGGGACAGCAATCAGCCCCAGCATTTT.